These 29 T cell receptor beta chains came from one sample sequenced in a study of Tregs in tolerant kidney transplant recipients. Assay used: immunoSEQ multiplex PCR; TCRdb lists only in-frame clones, some missing. The sample records roughly 250,000 clones, roughly 80% being singletons. Sequencing used CD4+ T cells from blood. These receptors came from a human donor in good health.

The V gene is TRBV4-1, the J gene TRBJ2-3, with D tentatively TRBD2 (7 bases). CDR1 and CDR2 (germline): MGHRA, YSYEKL. V lost 4 bases, J lost 2 bases, and 25 bases lay in between. The CDR3 is made up of 19 amino acids. Here the CDR3 reads CASSPVTGFGRPSTDTQYF. The CDR3 DNA follows: TGCGCCAGCAGCCCCGTAACAGGGTTCGGGAGGCCTTCCACAGATACGCAGTATTTT.

The V call is TRBV6-1, the J call TRBJ1-1; tentatively, D is TRBD1 (6 bases). Germline lookup yields CDR1 MNHNS and CDR2 SASEGT. The V and J ends lost 6 bases and 4 bases respectively, with 15 bases between them. This CDR3 has 14 residues. This CDR3 is CASSLQGGGTEAFF. The CDR3, as DNA: TGTGCCAGCAGCCTACAGGGCGGAGGCACTGAAGCTTTCTTT.

This clone was counted only a few times. V and J are TRBV6-6 and TRBJ2-1; D might be TRBD1 or TRBD2, each matching 7 bases. The CDR3 extends over 14 amino acids. With 2 bases removed from V and 7 bases from J, the gap between germline ends came to 12 bases. Germline CDR1 reads MNHNY; CDR2 reads SVGAGI (reference sequence). CDR3 loop: CASSYRGRENEQFF. In nucleotides, the CDR3 is TGTGCCAGCAGTTACAGGGGGCGGGAGAATGAGCAGTTCTTC.

The chain employs TRBV7-6 and TRBJ1-3, with D perhaps TRBD1 (6 bases). The V gene's germline CDR1 is SGHVS and CDR2 FNYEAQ. V was shortened by 1 base and J by 5 bases, with 15 bases between the two germline ends. This CDR3 comprises 16 residues. In nucleotides, the CDR3 is TGTGCCAGCAGCTTAGTGGGGGGACAAAAGAGAAACACCATATATTTT. This gives the protein CASSLVGGQKRNTIYF.

This clone was seen a few times. The chain employs TRBV6-5 and TRBJ1-2; 8 positions match TRBD1. The V gene end was trimmed by 10 bases and the J gene end by 5 bases; junction bases not matched to a gene: 15. This CDR3 has 15 residues. Germline V CDR1 and CDR2: MNHEY, SVGAGI. The CDR3 loop reads CATISKDRVLYGYTF. Here the CDR3 DNA reads TGTGCCACCATTTCCAAGGACAGGGTTCTATATGGCTACACCTTC.

The CDR3 DNA is TGTGCCAGCAGCGGGACTGCAACTATATACTACAATGAGCAGTTCTTC. This translates into CASSGTATIYYNEQFF. The V gene is TRBV2, the J gene TRBJ2-1; a possible D gene is TRBD2 (6 bases). Deletions cut 6 bases from V and 3 bases from J, with 18 bases between. Per the germline V gene, CDR1 is SNHLY and CDR2 is FYNNEI. The CDR3 spans 16 residues.

The rearrangement uses TRBV6-1 and TRBJ1-2; TRBD1 might be the D (5 bases). The germline CDR1 and CDR2 sequences are MNHNS and SASEGT. V lost 6 bases to trimming and J lost 2 bases, with 13 bases between them. The CDR3 loop spans 14 amino acids. CDR3 DNA: TGTGCCAGCAGAATGAGGGACGGCAACTATGGCTACACCTTC. Amino acids: CASRMRDGNYGYTF.

The chain recombines TRBV7-9 with TRBJ2-4; TRBD2 agrees at 9 bases. Germline values: CDR1 SEHNR, CDR2 FQNEAQ (reference sequence). The CDR3 loop spans 14 amino acids. Germline trimming cut 1 base from V and 8 bases from J; bases unmatched to any gene: 3. The CDR3, as DNA: TGTGCCAGCAGCTTAGGGGTAGCGGGGGACATTCAGTACTTC. Amino acid sequence: CASSLGVAGDIQYF.

The chain employs TRBV9 and TRBJ1-6, with 8 bases identical to TRBD1. Germline loops: CDR1 SGDLS, CDR2 YYNGEE. This CDR3 has 16 residues. V was pared by 7 bases and J by 3 bases, with 9 bases of the junction left unmatched. This CDR3 reads CASSPSGTGYNSPLHF. The CDR3 DNA follows: TGTGCCAGCTCTCCTTCCGGGACAGGCTATAATTCACCCCTCCACTTT. Complete variable domain (other parts from reference TRBV9 and TRBJ1-6): DSGVTQTPKHLITATGQRVTLRCSPRSGDLSVYWYQQSLDQGLQFLIQYYNGEERAKGNILERFSAQQFPDLHSELNLSSLELGDSALYFCASSPSGTGYNSPLHFGNGTRLTVT.

This clone appeared a few times. The chain uses TRBV7-3 and TRBJ1-6; 7 bases are shared with TRBD1. J gave up 17 bases and V 0 bases, and 10 bases lay outside the gene matches. This CDR3 has 14 residues. Germline-derived CDR1 and CDR2 are SGHTA and FQGTGA. The CDR3 is CASSLTLDDRAIHF. CDR3 nucleotide sequence: TGTGCCAGCAGCTTAACACTGGACGACAGGGCTATCCACTTT.

This chain links TRBV18 with TRBJ1-4; unclear D gene. The V end was cut by 0 bases, the J end by 4 bases, with 6 bases between. The CDR3 has 14 amino acids. In germline, CDR1 is KGHSH, CDR2 LQKENI. The CDR3 loop is CASSPPDVNEKLFF. CDR3 nucleotides: TGTGCCAGCTCACCACCGGATGTTAATGAAAAACTGTTTTTT. The full variable domain, rest sourced from reference TRBV18 and TRBJ1-4, is NAGVMQNPRHLVRRRGQEARLRCSPMKGHSHVYWYRQLPEEGLKFMVYLQKENIIDESGMPKERFSAEFPKEGPSILRIQQVVRGDSAAYFCASSPPDVNEKLFFGSGTQLSVL.

The J gene is TRBJ1-5, the V gene TRBV5-3; D unresolved. TRBV5-3 is known as an ORF, though its function is uncertain. The CDR3 runs to 14 residues. V dropped 4 bases and J dropped 5 bases, with 13 bases sitting between them. CDR3 DNA sequence: TGTGCCAGAAGCCTGGGATGCGGCTATCAGCCCCAGCATTTT. It is translated as CARSLGCGYQPQHF.

The chain carries TRBV6-1 and TRBJ2-7; maybe TRBD1 (6 bases). Trimming stripped 1 base from V and 8 bases from J, with 12 bases between. This CDR3 region has 13 residues. The germline V gene has CDR1 MNHNS and CDR2 SASEGT. CDR3 DNA sequence: TGTGCCAGCAGTGAAGGGCAGGGGTTACAGCAGTACTTC. This translates into CASSEGQGLQQYF.

This clone has only a few counts. The chain links TRBV5-5 to TRBJ2-7, with 7 bases that match TRBD2. The CDR3 consists of 15 residues. Germline loops: CDR1 SGHKS, CDR2 YYEKEE (reference sequence). V trimming: 2 bases; J trimming: 3 bases; junction bases outside the gene matches: 8. The chain's CDR3 is CASSLLFSGDYEQYF. The CDR3 nucleotides read TGTGCCAGCAGCTTATTATTCAGCGGGGACTACGAGCAGTACTTC.

A single count supports this clone. The rearrangement uses TRBV5-1 and TRBJ2-1, with D tentatively TRBD1 or TRBD2 (5 bases each). CDR1 is SGHRS, CDR2 YFSETQ, per germline. The CDR3 has 15 amino acids. Between the trimmed V and J ends, which lost 6 bases and 5 bases, there was a span of 18 bases. The DNA of the CDR3 is TGCGCCAGCACCCTTGGGGGTCAGGGAAACAATGAGCAGTTCTTC. This translates into CASTLGGQGNNEQFF.

This chain connects TRBV5-6 to TRBJ1-3; a weak D match, TRBD1 (6 bases). V gave up 1 base and J gave up 0 bases, with 11 bases separating them. Germline CDR1 SGHDT, CDR2 YYEEEE. This CDR3 spans 16 amino acids. In nucleotides, the CDR3 is TGTGCCAGCAGCTTGAGGGGGACCGGCTCTGGAAACACCATATATTTT. It yields the protein CASSLRGTGSGNTIYF.

This chain uses TRBV19 with TRBJ2-3; tentative D call: TRBD2 (5 bases). The CDR3 is 14 residues long. From germline, CDR1 is LNHDA and CDR2 SQIVND (reference sequence). V lost 5 bases and J 0 bases, leaving 9 bases between the germline ends. CDR3 DNA: TGTGCCAGTAGTCCTACTAGAAGCACAGATACGCAGTATTTT. Its protein product is CASSPTRSTDTQYF.

Comments on this clone: Additional DNA sequences in this sample encode the identical CDR3. The chain recombines TRBV6-5 with TRBJ1-5, with a possible D match to TRBD1 (6 bases). Germline CDR1 MNHEY, CDR2 SVGAGI. V was shortened by 2 bases and J by 2 bases, with 10 bases between the two germline ends. The CDR3 is 15 residues long. CDR3 sequence: CASSYRAGGNQPQHF. The CDR3 nucleotides are TGTGCCAGCAGTTACAGGGCAGGGGGCAATCAGCCCCAGCATTTT.

V gene TRBV6-1 combines with J gene TRBJ1-3; D is ambiguous. V was clipped by 2 bases and J by 2 bases, with 16 bases between them. The CDR3 consists of 17 residues. Germline CDR1 MNHNS, CDR2 SASEGT. The CDR3 coding sequence is TGTGCCAGCAGTGAACACAGTTTAGGCGGGGCTGGAAACACCATATATTTT. Amino acid sequence: CASSEHSLGGAGNTIYF.

The chain is built from TRBV7-2 and TRBJ2-7; 10 bases fit TRBD2. The J segment lost 9 bases and the V segment lost 4 bases, leaving 9 bases of the junction unmatched. The CDR3 loop spans 14 amino acids. Germline-derived CDR1 and CDR2 are SGHTA and FQGNSA. CDR3 DNA: TGTGCCAGCAGCTCCGCTAGCGGGGGACCGGGGCAGTACTTC. It translates to CASSSASGGPGQYF.

V gene TRBV29-1 combines with J gene TRBJ1-2; a weak D match, TRBD1 (5 bases). The CDR3 sequence is 12 residues long. Per germline, CDR1 SQVTM and CDR2 ANQGSEA. V gave up 4 bases and J gave up 10 bases, with 16 bases separating them. CDR3 coding DNA: TGCAGCGTTGTGTGGGGGTTTAGCGACTACACCTTC. Translation: CSVVWGFSDYTF.

The CDR3 sequence: CASSAGQGPEQYF. CDR3 nucleotide sequence: TGTGCCAGCAGTGCGGGACAGGGCCCCGAGCAGTACTTC. This chain connects TRBV6-5 to TRBJ2-7, with 9 positions matching TRBD1. CDR3 length equals 13 residues. The V segment lost 5 bases and the J segment 6 bases; nucleotides outside the gene matches: 5. Germline V lookup: CDR1 MNHEY, CDR2 SVGAGI.

This chain joins TRBV6-1 and TRBJ1-2; no clear D. There are 14 residues in the CDR3. V was clipped by 5 bases and J by 1 base, with 11 bases between them. Looked up from germline, CDR1 is MNHNS and CDR2 is SASEGT. Written as DNA, the CDR3 is TGTGCCAGCAGTCTGACCATCCTTAACTATGGCTACACCTTC. Translated, it gives CASSLTILNYGYTF.

The sample holds a few counts of this clone. This sequence joins TRBV4-2 and TRBJ2-1, with D possibly TRBD2 on 5 matching bases. CDR1 is LGHNA, CDR2 YNFKEQ, per germline. There are 15 residues in the CDR3. The V and J ends lost 2 bases and 9 bases respectively, with 17 bases between them. As DNA, the CDR3 is TGTGCCAGCAGCCAAAAGACTACCGCTACGGGTGAGCAGTTCTTC. Its translation: CASSQKTTATGEQFF.

V is TRBV15 and J is TRBJ1-2; TRBD1 aligns across 7 bases. The J segment lost 4 bases and the V segment lost 0 bases, leaving 2 bases of the junction unmatched. Germline CDR1 and CDR2: LNHNV and YYDKDF (reference sequence). This CDR3 spans 14 amino acids. The CDR3 reads CATSRDGQAYGYTF. CDR3 sequence (DNA): TGTGCCACCAGCAGAGACGGACAGGCCTATGGCTACACCTTC.

This clone occurred a few times. This rearrangement joins TRBV21-1 to TRBJ2-5; the table's D call, TRBD2, was not checked against the DNA. TRBV21-1 is labeled a pseudogene. This CDR3 has 16 amino acids. CDR3 in amino acids: CASSKERPSQAETQYF. DNA of the CDR3: TGTGCCAGCAGCAAAGAGAGGCCTAGCCAGGCAGAGACCCAGTACTTC.

The chain links TRBV6-5 to TRBJ2-4, with D possibly being TRBD1 (6 bases). Germline V gene data show CDR1 as MNHEY and CDR2 as SVGAGI. V was cut by 5 bases and J by 2 bases, with 13 bases left in between. This CDR3 comprises 15 residues. The CDR3 DNA reads as TGTGCCAGCAGTCCCCAGGGGCTGACCAAAAACATTCAGTACTTC. It encodes CASSPQGLTKNIQYF.

The chain has TRBV2 and TRBJ2-7; D gene unclear. The germline V and J ends were trimmed by 7 bases and 0 bases, with 7 bases remaining between them. CDR1 SNHLY and CDR2 FYNNEI come from the germline V gene. The CDR3 is 12 residues long. This CDR3 is CASMASSYEQYF. The CDR3 DNA reads TGTGCCAGCATGGCCAGCTCCTACGAGCAGTACTTC.

The CDR3 is CASSSPRSYNEQFF. CDR3 bases: TGTGCCAGCAGCTCACCCCGGTCTTACAATGAGCAGTTCTTC. The chain has TRBV7-2 and TRBJ2-1, with no clear D. Germline lookup yields CDR1 SGHTA and CDR2 FQGNSA. The CDR3 loop spans 14 amino acids. Trimming left V 4 bases short and J 4 bases short, with 11 bases between. Combining the CDR3 with reference TRBV7-2 and TRBJ2-1 gives the whole variable domain GAGVSQSPSNKVTEKGKDVELRCDPISGHTALYWYRQSLGQGLEFLIYFQGNSAPDKSGLPSDRFSAERTGGSVSTLTIQRTQQEDSAVYLCASSSPRSYNEQFFGPGTRLTVL.